These 13 T cell receptor beta chains came from one sample sequenced in a study of identical twins. One entry per CDR3 protein, called by TCRdb with MiXCR from the 5' RACE reads. The top ten clones hold roughly 12% of a sample with about 100,000 distinct CDR3 sequences, 5.5% to 7% of them seen once. Sequencing was performed on memory T cells sorted from blood. The receptors here all came from a woman aged 45-65 years in good health.

The table lists this clonotype with many counts. The J gene is TRBJ2-1, the V gene TRBV5-1; maybe TRBD1 (6 bases). Germline CDR1 SGHRS, CDR2 YFSETQ. The CDR3 has 14 amino acids. The germline V and J ends were trimmed by 4 bases and 5 bases, with 13 bases remaining between them. The CDR3 DNA sequence: TGCGCCAGCAGCCGATCGAGACAGGACAATGAGCAGTTCTTC. It specifies CASSRSRQDNEQFF.

The genes are TRBV7-9 and TRBJ1-1; 9 bases line up with TRBD1. CDR1 SEHNR and CDR2 FQNEAQ come from the germline V gene (reference sequence). The V gene end was trimmed by 5 bases and the J gene end by 1 base; junction bases not matched to a gene: 11. CDR3 length: 17 residues. In DNA form, the CDR3 reads TGTGCCAGCAGCGGACGGGACAGGGATATAGCGAACACTGAAGCTTTCTTT. Translated: CASSGRDRDIANTEAFF.

This clonotype was picked up a small number of times. The chain employs TRBV6-2 or TRBV6-3 and TRBJ2-6, with D unclear. Germline V lookup: CDR1 MNHEY, CDR2 SVGEGT. The CDR3 is made up of 13 amino acids. The V end lost 7 bases, the J end lost 3 bases, and 7 bases lay between the germline ends. The CDR3 region is CASTLFGANVLTF. CDR3 nucleotide sequence: TGTGCCAGCACCCTCTTTGGGGCCAACGTCCTGACTTTC.

In its sample, this clonotype was seen many times. This chain connects TRBV3-1 to TRBJ2-1; possible D gene TRBD2, 6 bases. Trimming stripped 6 bases from V and 7 bases from J, with 10 bases between. CDR1 and CDR2 (germline): LGHDT, YNNKEL (reference sequence). The CDR3 length is 12 residues. DNA for the CDR3: TGTGCCAGCAGAAGTGGGGGGAATGAGCAGTTCTTC. As protein: CASRSGGNEQFF.

Within the sample, this clonotype is medium-sized (0.01 to 0.1%). The chain combines TRBV20-1 with TRBJ2-3; the D is unclear. The CDR3 spans 11 residues. V shed 6 bases and J shed 2 bases, with 6 bases lying between them. Germline loops: CDR1 DFQATT, CDR2 SNEGSKA (reference sequence). CDR3 DNA: TGCAGTGCCAGACCCACAGATACGCAGTATTTT. Its protein is CSARPTDTQYF.

This clonotype showed up many times. This sequence joins TRBV4-2 and TRBJ1-5; perhaps TRBD1 as D (5 bases). CDR3 size: 13 residues. The germline gives CDR1 LGHNA, CDR2 YNFKEQ. With 1 base removed from V and 5 bases from J, the gap between germline ends came to 6 bases. The CDR3 loop reads CASSQAGDQPQHF. The CDR3 DNA follows: TGTGCCAGCAGCCAAGCGGGGGATCAGCCCCAGCATTTT.

This clonotype showed up many times. The chain is built from TRBV10-3 and TRBJ1-2; D gene ambiguous. CDR3 length: 12 residues. Between the trimmed V and J ends, which lost 7 bases and 8 bases, there was a span of 14 bases. Germline V lookup: CDR1 ENHRY, CDR2 SYGVKD. The CDR3 sequence: CAIKTASEGYTF. In DNA form, the CDR3 reads TGTGCCATCAAGACGGCCTCTGAGGGCTACACCTTC.

This clonotype was seen more than once but under ten times. The chain employs TRBV25-1 and TRBJ2-7; D uncertain. V was cut by 2 bases and J by 6 bases, with 8 bases left in between. This CDR3 is 12 amino acids long. Germline CDR1 reads MGHDK; CDR2 reads SYGVNS. In DNA, the CDR3 is TGTGCCAGCAGTGAAGGACCCCTCGAGCAGTACTTC. This gives the protein CASSEGPLEQYF.

In this sample, this clonotype turned up a few times. The V and J genes are TRBV2 and TRBJ2-5, with no clear D. Deletions cut 4 bases from V and 2 bases from J, with 8 bases between. Per germline, CDR1 SNHLY and CDR2 FYNNEI. The CDR3 has 13 residues. The CDR3 DNA reads TGTGCCAGCAGTGGTCAGAGACAAGAGACCCAGTACTTC. It translates to CASSGQRQETQYF.

This sequence joins TRBV5-1 and TRBJ1-1, with no clear D. V was shortened by 1 base and J by 3 bases, with 10 bases between the two germline ends. The CDR3 is made up of 14 amino acids. Germline-derived CDR1 and CDR2 are SGHRS and YFSETQ. The chain's CDR3 is CASSLSGRDTEAFF. CDR3 sequence (DNA): TGCGCCAGCAGCTTGTCTGGGAGGGACACTGAAGCTTTCTTT. The variable domain in full, completed from reference TRBV5-1 and TRBJ1-1, reads KAGVTQTPRYLIKTRGQQVTLSCSPISGHRSVSWYQQTPGQGLQFLFEYFSETQRNKGNFPGRFSGRQFSNSRSEMNVSTLELGDSALYLCASSLSGRDTEAFFGQGTRLTVV.

This clonotype was observed a handful of times. The chain links TRBV6-6 to TRBJ2-7, with D uncertain. Germline V gene data show CDR1 as MNHNY and CDR2 as SVGAGI (reference sequence). The CDR3 has 12 amino acids. V lost 0 bases to trimming and J lost 6 bases, with 6 bases between them. The chain's CDR3 is CASSYSNGEQYV. The CDR3 DNA follows: TGTGCCAGCAGTTACTCGAATGGCGAGCAGTACGTC.

Points on this clonotype: In this CDR3 the conserved last residue, phenylalanine or tryptophan, is missing, so a read error is likely. The V and J genes are TRBV20-1 and TRBJ2-2; TRBD2 matches 11 bases. Germline CDR1 reads DFQATT; CDR2 reads SNEGSKA (reference sequence). This CDR3 comprises 17 residues. V lost 6 bases and J lost 3; bases outside the gene matches: 12. The CDR3 DNA reads TGCAGTGCCCTTAGGGATAGCGGGAGGGCCGACACCGGGGAGCTGTTTATT. Translation gives CSALRDSGRADTGELFI.

This clonotype occurred many times. The rearrangement joins TRBV19 to TRBJ1-2; 7 positions match TRBD1. CDR1 and CDR2 from the germline V gene are LNHDA and SQIVND (reference sequence). Trimming took 9 bases from V and 2 from J; bases not matched to a gene: 6. There are 13 residues in the CDR3. CDR3 loop: CASKIQGNYGYTF. The CDR3 coding sequence is TGTGCCAGCAAGATACAGGGGAACTATGGCTACACCTTC.